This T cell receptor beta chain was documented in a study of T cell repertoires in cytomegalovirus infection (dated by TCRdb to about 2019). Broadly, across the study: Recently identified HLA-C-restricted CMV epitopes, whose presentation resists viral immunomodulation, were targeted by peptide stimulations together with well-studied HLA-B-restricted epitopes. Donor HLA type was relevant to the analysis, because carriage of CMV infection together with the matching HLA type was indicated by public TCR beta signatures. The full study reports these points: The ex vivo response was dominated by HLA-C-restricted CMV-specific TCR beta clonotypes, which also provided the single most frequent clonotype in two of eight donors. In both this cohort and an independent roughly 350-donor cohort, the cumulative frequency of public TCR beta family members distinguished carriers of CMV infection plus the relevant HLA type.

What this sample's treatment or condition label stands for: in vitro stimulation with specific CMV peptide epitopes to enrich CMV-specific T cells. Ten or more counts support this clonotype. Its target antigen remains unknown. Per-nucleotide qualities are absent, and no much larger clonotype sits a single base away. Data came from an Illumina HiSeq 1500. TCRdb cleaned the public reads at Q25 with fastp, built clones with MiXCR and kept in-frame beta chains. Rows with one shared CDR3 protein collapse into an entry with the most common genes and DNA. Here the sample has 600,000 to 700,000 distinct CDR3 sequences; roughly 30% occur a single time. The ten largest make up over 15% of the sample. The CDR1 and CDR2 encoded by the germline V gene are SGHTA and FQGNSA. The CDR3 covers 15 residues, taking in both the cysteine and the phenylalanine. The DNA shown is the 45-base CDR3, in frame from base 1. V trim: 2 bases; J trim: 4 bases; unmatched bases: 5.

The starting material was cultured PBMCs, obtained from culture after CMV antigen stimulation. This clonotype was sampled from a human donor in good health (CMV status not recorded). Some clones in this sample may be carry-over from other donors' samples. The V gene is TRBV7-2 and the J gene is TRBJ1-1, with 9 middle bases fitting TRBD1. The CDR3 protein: CASSLTGTGTTEAFF. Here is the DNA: TGTGCCAGCAGCTTAACCGGGACAGGGACCACTGAAGCTTTCTTT. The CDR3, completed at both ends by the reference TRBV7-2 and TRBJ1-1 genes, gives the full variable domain GAGVSQSPSNKVTEKGKDVELRCDPISGHTALYWYRQSLGQGLEFLIYFQGNSAPDKSGLPSDRFSAERTGGSVSTLTIQRTQQEDSAVYLCASSLTGTGTTEAFFGQGTRLTVV.